The 22 T cell receptor beta chains below were found in one sample sequenced in a study of shared T cell receptors in the human thymus. The protocol was immunoSEQ multiplex PCR, while the TCRdb copy is restricted to in-frame clones and leaves out a portion. The sample yields roughly 700,000 clones, roughly 90% seen once. This sample also appeared in a second study, on human thymus T cells.

Input material: thymocytes. These receptors were collected from a boy in the first two years of life with a congenital heart defect.

V is TRBV20-1 and J is TRBJ2-1; 7 positions agree with TRBD1. CDR3 length: 11 amino acids. V gave up 6 bases and J gave up 9 bases; unmatched junction bases: 5. Germline V gene lookup returns CDR1 DFQATT and CDR2 SNEGSKA (reference sequence). DNA for the CDR3: TGCAGTGCACAGGGGACGGGTGAGCAGTTCTTC. The encoded protein is CSAQGTGEQFF.

The gene calls are TRBV4-3 and TRBJ2-5, with 9 nucleotides matching TRBD2. Germline V gives CDR1 LGHNA, CDR2 YSLEER. The trim removed 4 bases at V and 5 bases at J, leaving 11 bases unmatched. The CDR3 contains 16 residues. This chain's CDR3 is CASSREGTSRRETQYF. CDR3 coding DNA: TGCGCCAGCAGCCGAGAGGGGACTAGCAGGAGGGAGACCCAGTACTTC.

This sequence joins TRBV5-4 and TRBJ2-3; 10 positions match TRBD2. CDR3 size: 14 residues. Germline loops: CDR1 SGHNT, CDR2 YYREEE (reference sequence). Germline trimming cut 6 bases from V and 5 bases from J; bases unmatched to any gene: 6. Here the CDR3 reads CASNLAGVEDTQYF. The DNA of the CDR3 is TGTGCCAGCAACCTAGCGGGAGTTGAAGATACGCAGTATTTT.

The rearrangement joins TRBV4-3 to TRBJ2-5, with D possibly being TRBD2 (6 bases). The J call could be wrong; TRBJ2-7 is a better fit for the DNA end. Germline loops: CDR1 LGHNA, CDR2 YSLEER. The CDR3 has 16 amino acids. The CDR3 is CASSQDIAASSYEQYF. The DNA for the CDR3 is TGCGCCAGCAGCCAAGATATAGCGGCCAGCTCCTACGAGCAGTACTTC.

The chain has TRBV28 and TRBJ2-5; 11 bases are shared with TRBD2. Germline V gene lookup returns CDR1 MDHEN and CDR2 SYDVKM. Unmatched junction bases numbered 4, after V lost 5 bases and J lost 2 bases. CDR3 size: 15 residues. The CDR3 DNA reads TGTGCCAGCAGTGCCCGGACTAGCGGGCAAGAGACCCAGTACTTC. It translates to CASSARTSGQETQYF. The entire variable domain, with the rest obtained from reference TRBV28 and TRBJ2-5, is as follows: DVKVTQSSRYLVKRTGEKVFLECVQDMDHENMFWYRQDPGLGLRLIYFSYDVKMKEKGDIPEGYSVSREKKERFSLILESASTNQTSMYLCASSARTSGQETQYFGPGTRLLVL.

V is TRBV19 and J is TRBJ2-7, with D perhaps TRBD1 (6 bases). V was pared by 9 bases and J by 7 bases, with 25 bases between. Germline V CDR1 and CDR2: LNHDA, SQIVND (reference sequence). The CDR3 totals 15 residues. CDR3 coding DNA: TGTGCCAGCCTCGCGTCCGGGACACTCTTTAGGGAGCAGTACTTC. The encoded protein is CASLASGTLFREQYF. Variable domain in full (rest from reference TRBV19 and TRBJ2-7): DGGITQSPKYLFRKEGQNVTLSCEQNLNHDAMYWYRQDPGQGLRLIYYSQIVNDFQKGDIAEGYSVSREKKESFPLTVTSAQKNPTAFYLCASLASGTLFREQYFGPGTRLTVT.

The chain combines TRBV11-2 with TRBJ2-2, with D perhaps matching TRBD2 (6 bases). CDR1 and CDR2 (germline): SGHAT, FQNNGV. Trimming removed 1 base from V and 6 bases from J, with 15 bases in between. This CDR3 is built from 16 residues. The CDR3 sequence: CASSLVGRREPGELFF. CDR3 bases: TGTGCCAGCAGCTTAGTTGGGAGGAGGGAGCCCGGGGAGCTGTTTTTT.

The chain has TRBV5-4 and TRBJ2-7; TRBD2 aligns across 7 bases. This CDR3 is 19 amino acids long. The V gene end was trimmed by 5 bases and the J gene end by 6 bases; junction bases not matched to a gene: 26. CDR1 SGHNT and CDR2 YYREEE come from the germline V gene (reference sequence). In DNA, the CDR3 is TGTGCCAGCAGTTTCAGACCGGGCCCGAGGGGCGGGAGTGACCCCGAGCAGTACTTC. Its protein product is CASSFRPGPRGGSDPEQYF.

V is TRBV4-1 and J is TRBJ2-2; no firm D call. The V end lost 1 base, the J end lost 7 bases, and 4 bases lay between the germline ends. The CDR3 covers 12 residues. Germline V gene lookup returns CDR1 MGHRA and CDR2 YSYEKL. The CDR3 region has the DNA TGCGCCAGCAGCCAAGCATGCGGGGAGCTGTTTTTT. Encoded protein: CASSQACGELFF.

This clone occurred once. The chain couples TRBV14 to TRBJ2-7; 9 nucleotides line up with TRBD1. V shed 4 bases, J shed 5 bases, and the junction held 15 bases outside the gene matches. Germline V gene data show CDR1 as SGHDN and CDR2 as FVKESK. The CDR3 covers 17 residues. The CDR3 spells CASSPTQGAGQGDEQYF. The CDR3 DNA reads TGTGCCAGCAGCCCTACCCAAGGGGCGGGACAGGGTGACGAGCAGTACTTC.

V gene TRBV19 combines with J gene TRBJ2-6, with 7 bases aligning to TRBD1. V lost 4 bases to trimming and J lost 0 bases; unmatched junction nucleotides: 3. This CDR3 contains 16 residues. Germline CDR1 reads LNHDA; CDR2 reads SQIVND (reference sequence). The CDR3 is CASSKGAPSGANVLTF. CDR3 bases: TGTGCCAGTAGTAAGGGGGCTCCCTCTGGGGCCAACGTCCTGACTTTC.

V usage is TRBV7-9 and J usage is TRBJ2-7, with 9 positions matching TRBD1. This CDR3 is 18 amino acids long. CDR1 is SEHNR, CDR2 FQNEAQ, per germline (reference sequence). V was pared by 5 bases and J by 2 bases, with 16 bases of the junction left unmatched. The CDR3 coding sequence is TGTGCCAGCAGCCTCGGGACAGGGATTGTTCGACCGCCCTACGAGCAGTACTTC. Translation: CASSLGTGIVRPPYEQYF.

The rearrangement links TRBV6-1 to TRBJ2-3, with a tentative D call TRBD2 (6 bases). This CDR3 is 18 amino acids long. Trimming took 2 bases from V and 0 from J, leaving 18 bases between them. The germline CDR1 and CDR2 sequences are MNHNS and SASEGT. The CDR3 region is CASSERCGICSSTDTQYF. CDR3 bases: TGTGCCAGCAGTGAAAGATGCGGGATTTGTTCTAGCACAGATACGCAGTATTTT.

The chain uses TRBV6-1 and TRBJ2-5; TRBD2 matches 7 bases. Trimming cost V 2 bases and J 7 bases; bases outside gene matches: 10. Germline-derived CDR1 and CDR2 are MNHNS and SASEGT. The CDR3 runs 15 residues. The CDR3 region is CASSERGGRVGTQYF. The CDR3 DNA is TGTGCCAGCAGTGAACGTGGTGGGAGGGTCGGGACCCAGTACTTC.

The chain is built from TRBV6-1 and TRBJ1-3, with D tentatively TRBD1 (6 bases). CDR1 is MNHNS and CDR2 is SASEGT in the germline V gene. CDR3 size: 17 residues. V was clipped by 1 base and J by 0 bases, with 13 bases between them. CDR3 protein: CASSEVGHLHSGNTIYF. DNA for the CDR3: TGTGCCAGCAGTGAAGTGGGACATTTACACTCTGGAAACACCATATATTTT.

The V gene is TRBV9, the J gene TRBJ2-5, with 7 bases fitting TRBD1. V shed 3 bases and J 0 bases; nucleotides not matched to a gene: 5. Germline loops: CDR1 SGDLS, CDR2 YYNGEE. The length of the CDR3 is 15 residues. CDR3 amino acids: CASSDTGADQETQYF. The CDR3 DNA reads TGTGCCAGCAGCGACACAGGGGCTGACCAAGAGACCCAGTACTTC.

The V and J genes are TRBV30 and TRBJ2-7; 12 bases agree with TRBD2. The CDR3 consists of 16 residues. The V segment lost 1 base and the J segment 6 bases; nucleotides outside the gene matches: 10. Germline V gene sequence: CDR1 GTSNPN, CDR2 SVGIG (reference sequence). Here the CDR3 DNA reads TGTGCCTGGAGTGCCCTGGGGCTAGCGGGAGGGAGCGAGCAGTACTTC. It encodes CAWSALGLAGGSEQYF.

This chain uses TRBV5-1 with TRBJ2-1; tentatively, D is TRBD2 (6 bases). CDR3 length equals 21 residues. V lost 2 bases to trimming and J lost 0 bases, with 27 bases between them. Per the germline V gene, CDR1 is SGHRS and CDR2 is YFSETQ. The CDR3 DNA follows: TGCGCCAGCAGCTTTACCCCGTCTTCGGGGGAGCCTCCAAGCTCCTACAATGAGCAGTTCTTC. Translated, it gives CASSFTPSSGEPPSSYNEQFF.

V gene TRBV7-6 combines with J gene TRBJ1-3; weak D call: TRBD1 (5 bases). Trimming stripped 7 bases from V and 4 bases from J, with 14 bases between. Germline V gene lookup returns CDR1 SGHVS and CDR2 FNYEAQ. CDR3 length: 14 residues. CDR3 region: CASNPTGDGNTIYF. The CDR3 bases are TGTGCCAGCAACCCTACGGGGGACGGAAACACCATATATTTT. The whole variable domain, remainder taken from reference TRBV7-6 and TRBJ1-3, is GAGVSQSPRYKVTKRGQDVALRCDPISGHVSLYWYRQALGQGPEFLTYFNYEAQQDKSGLPNDRFSAERPEGSISTLTIQRTEQRDSAMYRCASNPTGDGNTIYFGEGSWLTVV.

The genes are TRBV19 and TRBJ2-1; 8 bases line up with TRBD2. The CDR3 runs to 15 residues. Germline V lookup: CDR1 LNHDA, CDR2 SQIVND (reference sequence). The V segment lost 1 base and the J segment 5 bases; nucleotides outside the gene matches: 4. The CDR3: CASSIGTAGDNEQFF. The CDR3 DNA follows: TGTGCCAGTAGTATAGGGACAGCGGGAGACAATGAGCAGTTCTTC. Drawing the rest from reference TRBV19 and TRBJ2-1, the complete variable domain is DGGITQSPKYLFRKEGQNVTLSCEQNLNHDAMYWYRQDPGQGLRLIYYSQIVNDFQKGDIAEGYSVSREKKESFPLTVTSAQKNPTAFYLCASSIGTAGDNEQFFGPGTRLTVL.

The J gene is TRBJ1-5, the V gene TRBV28, with TRBD1 matching 11 bases. The J segment lost 2 bases and the V segment lost 2 bases, leaving 8 bases of the junction unmatched. The CDR3 is 18 amino acids. The germline V gene encodes CDR1 MDHEN and CDR2 SYDVKM. The CDR3 region is CASSLEGTGGDCNQPQHF. CDR3 DNA: TGTGCCAGCAGTTTAGAAGGGACAGGGGGTGATTGCAATCAGCCCCAGCATTTT.

This clone came up once. This chain joins TRBV6-5 and TRBJ2-1; 8 bases are shared with TRBD1. This CDR3 spans 15 amino acids. Unmatched junction bases numbered 1, after V lost 0 bases and J lost 3 bases. Germline V gives CDR1 MNHEY, CDR2 SVGAGI. The CDR3 bases are TGTGCCAGCAGTTACTCGACAGGGGTCTACAATGAGCAGTTCTTC. This encodes CASSYSTGVYNEQFF.